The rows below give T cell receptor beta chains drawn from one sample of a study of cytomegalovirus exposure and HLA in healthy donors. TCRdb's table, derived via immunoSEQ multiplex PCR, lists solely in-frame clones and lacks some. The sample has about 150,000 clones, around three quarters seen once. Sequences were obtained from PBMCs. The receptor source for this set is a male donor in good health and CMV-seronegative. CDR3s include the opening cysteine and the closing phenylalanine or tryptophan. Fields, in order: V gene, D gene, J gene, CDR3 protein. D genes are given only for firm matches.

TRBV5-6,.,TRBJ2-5,CASSSGGRRGETQYF
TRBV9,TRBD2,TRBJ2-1,CASPKGSGRGEQFF
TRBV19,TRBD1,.,CASSVTGGGEQYF
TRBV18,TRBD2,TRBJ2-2,CASSPSGLAGGTGELFF
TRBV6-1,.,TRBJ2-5,CASSEAPGGRGETQYF
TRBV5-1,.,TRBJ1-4,CASSLSPLSAGGEKLFF
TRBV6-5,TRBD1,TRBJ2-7,CASRGTGGEQYF
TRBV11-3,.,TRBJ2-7,CASSLQGRNSYEQYF
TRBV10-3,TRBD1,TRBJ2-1,CAISQEGQGYNEQFF
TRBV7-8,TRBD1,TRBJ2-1,CASSPSGTGTPNEQFF
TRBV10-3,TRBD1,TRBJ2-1,CAIRGQGSFLNEQFF
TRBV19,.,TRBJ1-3,CASSRSGDRGNTIYF
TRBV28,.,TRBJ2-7,CASSLHERGWPTYEQYF
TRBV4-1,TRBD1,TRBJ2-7,CASSLRDRYYEQYF
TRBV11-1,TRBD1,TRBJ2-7,CASSRTGAYEQYF
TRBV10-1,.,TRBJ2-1,CASTPTGAYNEQFF
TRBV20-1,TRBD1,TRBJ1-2,CSADRDYGYTF
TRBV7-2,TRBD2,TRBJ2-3,CASSSIPTRLAGVADTQYF
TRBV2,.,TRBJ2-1,CASSEDTGNEQFF
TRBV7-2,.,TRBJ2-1,CASRVRAYNEQFF
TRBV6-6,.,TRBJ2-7,CASSYSRISYEQYF
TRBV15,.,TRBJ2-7,CATSRGGDSYEQYF
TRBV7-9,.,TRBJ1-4,CSSSLVGGVGEKLFF
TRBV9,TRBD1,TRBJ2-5,CASSVQGAGETQYF
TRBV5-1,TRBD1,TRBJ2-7,CASSLGQGYYEQYF
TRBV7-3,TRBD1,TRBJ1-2,CASSLRDRGTANYGYTF
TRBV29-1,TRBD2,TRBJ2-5,CSGQWLAGGETQYF
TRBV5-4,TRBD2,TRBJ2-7,CASSSLAGGAYEQYF
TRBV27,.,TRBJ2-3,CASSPGWDTQYF
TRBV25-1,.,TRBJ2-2,CASSTAGTGELFF
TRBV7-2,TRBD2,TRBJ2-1,CASSYRPRGAGGRDEQFF
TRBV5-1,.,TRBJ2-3,CASGLQGHTDTQYF
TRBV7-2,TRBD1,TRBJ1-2,CASSYRGVGEGYTF
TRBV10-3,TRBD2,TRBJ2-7,CAISESGGGRYEQYF
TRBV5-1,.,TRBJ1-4,CASSVTAGNEKLFF
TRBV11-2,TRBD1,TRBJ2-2,CASLRGQGPNTGELFF
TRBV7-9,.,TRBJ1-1,CSSSFSGAEAFF